This is a list of T cell receptor beta chains from one sample in a study of beta chain features in type 1 diabetes. The assay was immunoSEQ multiplex PCR, and TCRdb's table has in-frame clones only and misses some. This table holds 250,000 to 350,000 clones, about 15% found once. Sequenced material: central memory CD4+ T cells from blood. The receptors derive from a man younger than 40 in good health. Both conserved end residues are part of each CDR3. Clone size, where shown, is once, few, many, or a class for clones that have expanded.

CDR3aa,abundance,v_gene,j_gene
CASSYRGRGTEAFF,-,TRBV6-5,TRBJ1-1
CASSGRTSTDTQYF,few,TRBV2,TRBJ2-3
CASSRTSGYLSEQFF,few,TRBV5-1,TRBJ2-1
CASSTGTGTNTGELFF,-,TRBV5-1,TRBJ2-2
CASSGALSYEQYF,-,TRBV11-2,TRBJ2-7
CASSTTGGLKKLFF,-,TRBV27,TRBJ1-4
CASKLESNSPLHF,-,TRBV6-1,TRBJ1-6
CASSSGVGDEQFF,-,TRBV5-4,TRBJ2-1
CAIGKTSGRSDNEQFF,few,TRBV10-3,TRBJ2-1
CASPESPNQPQHF,-,TRBV6-5,TRBJ1-5
CASSLGSGTVNQPQHF,-,TRBV7-2,TRBJ1-5
CASSVNPDRGDYGYTF,-,TRBV9,TRBJ1-2
CASSYQGQVGQPQHF,few,TRBV6-5,TRBJ1-5
CASSLFSGGVGEQFF,-,TRBV11-2,TRBJ2-1
CATSREGGQSRLFGNTIYF,few,TRBV15,TRBJ1-3
CASSPWDLKTQYF,few,TRBV6-5,TRBJ2-5
CATSRDPPGGQDTQYF,few,TRBV15,TRBJ2-3
CASSLDRDRGGGYTF,few,TRBV7-2,TRBJ1-2
CASSPGSSADTQYF,-,TRBV7-9,TRBJ2-3
CASEGWAGGKSDGYTF,many,TRBV19,TRBJ1-2
CASSLFGGLASDTQYF,few,TRBV11-2,TRBJ2-3
CASKSGTGTYGYTF,few,TRBV6-1,TRBJ1-2
CSAQGNEKLFF,few,TRBV20-1,TRBJ1-4
CASSQSGSTYNEQFF,few,TRBV4-2,TRBJ2-1
CASSRNGGRGYTF,-,TRBV11-2,TRBJ1-2
CASSQEGARTGELFF,-,TRBV4-1,TRBJ2-2
CSVGLGRTGELFF,few,TRBV29-1,TRBJ2-2
CAISESASGNNEQFF,-,TRBV10-3,TRBJ2-1
CASSLVGSPLHF,few,TRBV7-8,TRBJ1-6
CASSASRPQDTGELSF,-,TRBV5-4,TRBJ2-2
CASSLREGNTEAFF,-,TRBV5-1,TRBJ1-1
CASSSGWRVTDTQYF,few,TRBV7-9,TRBJ2-3
CASSSTSGRPLAKNIQYF,many,TRBV2,TRBJ2-4
CASSYSNQPQHF,few,TRBV11-2,TRBJ1-5
CASSSTYRGSYGYTF,few,TRBV27,TRBJ1-2
CASSIGQGKGEKLFF,-,TRBV5-1,TRBJ1-4
CASSYRSKAGEDGYTF,few,TRBV6-5,TRBJ1-2
CASSPRTGTQPQHF,many,TRBV27,TRBJ1-5
CASSFTGRAPGQSDGYTF,few,TRBV7-9,TRBJ1-2
CAISFGNYGYTF,few,TRBV10-3,TRBJ1-2
CASSSAGTSAYNEQFF,-,TRBV11-2,TRBJ2-1